This entry lists 15 T cell receptor beta chains sequenced from one sample in a study of cytomegalovirus exposure and HLA in healthy donors. Use of 60 Vbeta and 13 Jbeta primers characterized the PCR. The protocol was immunoSEQ multiplex PCR, while the TCRdb copy is restricted to in-frame clones and leaves out a portion. The sample has fewer than 120,000 clones, under 85% seen once. The sample consisted of PBMCs. The source of these receptors is a man younger than 40 in good health and CMV-seropositive.

The chain couples TRBV12-5 to TRBJ1-2; 9 nucleotides match TRBD1. V shed 5 bases and J 4 bases; nucleotides not matched to a gene: 11. The V gene's germline CDR1 is LGHNT and CDR2 FRNRAP. The CDR3 is 16 amino acids. As DNA, the CDR3 is TGTGCTAGTGGTCCCCCGGGACAGGGCTTCGGCTATGGCTACACCTTC. It specifies CASGPPGQGFGYGYTF. Using reference TRBV12-5 and TRBJ1-2 for the parts outside the CDR3, the full variable domain is DARVTQTPRHKVTEMGQEVTMRCQPILGHNTVFWYRQTMMQGLELLAYFRNRAPLDDSGMPKDRFSAEMPDATLATLKIQPSEPRDSAVYFCASGPPGQGFGYGYTFGSGTRLTVV.

As DNA, the CDR3 is TGTGCCACCCTAGACAGGCGACTTTTCGAAGCTTTCTTT. Translating gives CATLDRRLFEAFF. This chain links TRBV27 with TRBJ1-1; D is possibly TRBD1 (6 bases). Germline CDR1 reads MNHEY; CDR2 reads SMNVEV (reference sequence). CDR3 size: 13 residues. Trimming shortened V by 10 bases and J by 8 bases, and 20 bases separated the two germline ends.

The V gene is TRBV5-1, the J gene TRBJ1-4; TRBD1 aligns across 7 bases. Per the germline V gene, CDR1 is SGHRS and CDR2 is YFSETQ. Losses at the gene ends were 2 bases for V and 4 bases for J; bases not matched to a gene: 2. The CDR3 is 14 residues long. The CDR3 DNA reads as TGCGCCAGCAGCTTCGGGACAGATAATGAAAAACTGTTTTTT. This encodes CASSFGTDNEKLFF.

This clone has just a few counts. The chain employs TRBV19 and TRBJ1-1, with no clear D. Germline V lookup: CDR1 LNHDA, CDR2 SQIVND (reference sequence). The V end lost 11 bases, the J end lost 0 bases, and 10 bases lay between the germline ends. The CDR3 runs 12 residues. CDR3 nucleotide sequence: TGTGCCTGGGAGCAGCTGAACACTGAAGCTTTCTTT. It is translated as CAWEQLNTEAFF.

The genes are TRBV13 and TRBJ1-1; D is perhaps TRBD1 (6 bases). The V and J ends lost 4 bases and 1 base respectively, with 16 bases between them. The CDR3 consists of 16 residues. Germline V gene lookup returns CDR1 PRHDT and CDR2 FYEKMQ (reference sequence). CDR3 sequence: CASSSESGTTNTEAFF. The CDR3 nucleotides read TGTGCCAGCAGCTCGGAATCCGGGACAACGAACACTGAAGCTTTCTTT.

The chain has TRBV6-5 and TRBJ2-7, with D unclear. The CDR3 spans 13 residues. Per the germline V gene, CDR1 is MNHEY and CDR2 is SVGAGI. Trimming left V 2 bases short and J 5 bases short, with 10 bases between. Here the CDR3 DNA reads TGTGCCAGCAGTTACACTTCGGTTAACGAGCAGTACTTC. This codes for CASSYTSVNEQYF.

The genes are TRBV27 and TRBJ2-7; 8 bases are shared with TRBD1. Germline V CDR1 and CDR2: MNHEY, SMNVEV (reference sequence). V lost 5 bases to trimming and J lost 2 bases; unmatched junction nucleotides: 8. The length of the CDR3 is 15 residues. CDR3 DNA sequence: TGTGCCAGCAGTGAACTAGGACAGGGCCCCTACGAGCAGTACTTC. It is translated as CASSELGQGPYEQYF.

The chain uses TRBV19 and TRBJ2-3, with 8 bases aligning to TRBD1. CDR1 LNHDA and CDR2 SQIVND come from the germline V gene (reference sequence). With 5 bases clipped from V and 1 base from J, the junction kept 14 bases outside the gene matches. The CDR3 contains 18 residues. The CDR3 nucleotides are TGTGCCAGTAGTCCCCGGGGGAACAGGGGGTCTCGCACAGATACGCAGTATTTT. Protein product: CASSPRGNRGSRTDTQYF.

This chain links TRBV6-5 with TRBJ2-1; a possible D gene is TRBD2 (7 bases). The germline V gene encodes CDR1 MNHEY and CDR2 SVGAGI. This CDR3 region has 16 residues. Trimming left V 2 bases short and J 8 bases short, with 19 bases between. The CDR3: CASSYPRGGQGYEQFF. The CDR3, as DNA: TGTGCCAGCAGTTACCCCAGGGGAGGGCAGGGCTATGAGCAGTTCTTC.

This clone was picked up a small number of times. V and J are TRBV6-1 and TRBJ1-5; D is undetermined. The CDR3 spans 14 residues. The germline V gene has CDR1 MNHNS and CDR2 SASEGT. Trimming left V 5 bases short and J 1 base short, with 9 bases between. The CDR3 region has the DNA TGTGCCAGCAGTCCTGAACGGAGCAATCAGCCCCAGCATTTT. Its protein product is CASSPERSNQPQHF.

The chain joins TRBV7-2 to TRBJ1-5; 7 positions match TRBD1. V shed 5 bases, J shed 4 bases, and the junction held 5 bases outside the gene matches. The germline CDR1 and CDR2 sequences are SGHTA and FQGNSA. The CDR3 has 14 amino acids. CDR3 region: CASSPTGRNQPQHF. CDR3 coding DNA: TGTGCCAGCAGCCCGACAGGGAGAAATCAGCCCCAGCATTTT. Filled out from reference TRBV7-2 and TRBJ1-5, the complete variable domain reads GAGVSQSPSNKVTEKGKDVELRCDPISGHTALYWYRQSLGQGLEFLIYFQGNSAPDKSGLPSDRFSAERTGGSVSTLTIQRTQQEDSAVYLCASSPTGRNQPQHFGDGTRLSIL.

The genes are TRBV11-2 and TRBJ2-3; 7 bases match TRBD1. The CDR3 extends over 15 amino acids. The ends lost 5 bases at V and 4 bases at J; junction bases unmatched: 9. Germline V lookup: CDR1 SGHAT, CDR2 FQNNGV. Here the CDR3 DNA reads TGTGCCAGCAGCGCGACAGGGTTACCGTCAGATACGCAGTATTTT. Encoded protein: CASSATGLPSDTQYF.

The chain recombines TRBV27 with TRBJ2-1; 10 positions agree with TRBD2. CDR3 size: 20 residues. The germline CDR1 and CDR2 sequences are MNHEY and SMNVEV (reference sequence). V trimming: 4 bases; J trimming: 1 base; junction bases outside the gene matches: 16. The CDR3, as DNA: TGTGCCAGCAGTTCCCCCCGGGGTAGCGGGGGGCACCGATCCTACAATGAGCAGTTCTTC. Its translation is CASSSPRGSGGHRSYNEQFF.

This clone was detected a few times. The chain is built from TRBV7-9 and TRBJ1-2; TRBD1 aligns across 11 bases. The CDR3 runs 14 residues. The V and J ends lost 5 bases and 3 bases, in that order; junction bases with no gene match: 2. Germline values: CDR1 SEHNR, CDR2 FQNEAQ (reference sequence). CDR3 nucleotide sequence: TGTGCCAGCAGCGGACAGGGGGCAGACTATGGCTACACCTTC. Encoded protein: CASSGQGADYGYTF.

J is TRBJ1-1 and V is TRBV6-5, with 9 bases fitting TRBD1. The junction had 7 bases not matched to a gene; V was cut back by 1 base and J by 7 bases. The CDR3 extends over 15 amino acids. Germline CDR1 is MNHEY and CDR2 is SVGAGI. The CDR3 loop reads CASSYFGTGTLEAFF. For the CDR3, the DNA is TGTGCCAGCAGTTACTTCGGGACAGGGACCCTTGAAGCTTTCTTT.